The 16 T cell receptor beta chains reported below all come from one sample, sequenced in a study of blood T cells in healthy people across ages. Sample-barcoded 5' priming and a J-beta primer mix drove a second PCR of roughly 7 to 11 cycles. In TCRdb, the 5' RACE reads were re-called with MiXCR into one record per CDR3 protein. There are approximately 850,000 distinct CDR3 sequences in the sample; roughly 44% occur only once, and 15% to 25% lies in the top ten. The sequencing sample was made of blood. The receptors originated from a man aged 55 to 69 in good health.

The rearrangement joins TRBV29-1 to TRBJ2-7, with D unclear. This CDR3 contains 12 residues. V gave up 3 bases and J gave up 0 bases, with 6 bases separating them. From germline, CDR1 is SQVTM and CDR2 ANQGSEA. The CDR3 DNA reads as TGCAGCGTTGAGAACAGCTCCTACGAGCAGTACTTC. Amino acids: CSVENSSYEQYF.

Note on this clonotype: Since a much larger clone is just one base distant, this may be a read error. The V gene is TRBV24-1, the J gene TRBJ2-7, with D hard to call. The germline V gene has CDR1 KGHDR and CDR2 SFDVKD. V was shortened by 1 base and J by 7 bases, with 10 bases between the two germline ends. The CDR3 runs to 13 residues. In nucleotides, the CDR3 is TGTGCCACCAGTGATTTCTCGCGTAATGAGCAGTACTTC. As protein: CATSDFSRNEQYF.

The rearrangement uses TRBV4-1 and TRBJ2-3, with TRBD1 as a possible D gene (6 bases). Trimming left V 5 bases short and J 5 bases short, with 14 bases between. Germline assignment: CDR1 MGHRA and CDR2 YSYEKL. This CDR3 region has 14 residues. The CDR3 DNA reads TGCGCCAGCAGCTACCAACAGGGCGGAGATACGCAGTATTTT. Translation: CASSYQQGGDTQYF.

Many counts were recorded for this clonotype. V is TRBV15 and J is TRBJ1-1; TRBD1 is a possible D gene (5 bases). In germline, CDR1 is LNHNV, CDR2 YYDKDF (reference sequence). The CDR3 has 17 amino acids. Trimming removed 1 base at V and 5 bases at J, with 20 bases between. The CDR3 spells CATSRGGFSAWGTEAFF. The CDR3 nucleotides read TGTGCCACCAGCAGAGGCGGCTTTTCAGCGTGGGGGACTGAAGCTTTCTTT.

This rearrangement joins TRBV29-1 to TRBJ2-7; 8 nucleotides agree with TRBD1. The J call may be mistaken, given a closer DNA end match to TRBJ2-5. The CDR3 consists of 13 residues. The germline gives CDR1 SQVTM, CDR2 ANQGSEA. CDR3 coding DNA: TGCAGCGCTGATGACAGGGGAAGCGAGACCCAGTACTTC. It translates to CSADDRGSETQYF.

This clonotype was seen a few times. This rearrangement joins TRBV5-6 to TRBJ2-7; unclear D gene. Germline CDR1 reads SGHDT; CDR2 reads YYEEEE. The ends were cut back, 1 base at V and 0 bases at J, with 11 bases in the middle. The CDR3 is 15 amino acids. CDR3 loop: CASSLFIANSYEQYF. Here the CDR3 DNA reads TGTGCCAGCAGCTTGTTTATCGCGAACTCCTACGAGCAGTACTTC.

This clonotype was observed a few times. This chain's CDR3 is CATSDRHTGHYGYTF. The DNA of the CDR3 is TGTGCCACCAGTGATCGTCACACAGGTCACTATGGCTACACCTTC. The chain couples TRBV24-1 to TRBJ1-2, with D maybe TRBD1 (5 bases). The CDR3 covers 15 residues. Trimming removed 3 bases from V and 3 bases from J, with 13 bases in between. Germline values: CDR1 KGHDR, CDR2 SFDVKD.

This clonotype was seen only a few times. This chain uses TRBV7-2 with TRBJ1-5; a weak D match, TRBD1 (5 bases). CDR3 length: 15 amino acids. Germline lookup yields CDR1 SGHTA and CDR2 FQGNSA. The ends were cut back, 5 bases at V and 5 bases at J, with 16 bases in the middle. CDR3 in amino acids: CASSAHRRGDQPQHF. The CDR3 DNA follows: TGTGCCAGCAGCGCCCACAGGCGGGGGGATCAGCCCCAGCATTTT.

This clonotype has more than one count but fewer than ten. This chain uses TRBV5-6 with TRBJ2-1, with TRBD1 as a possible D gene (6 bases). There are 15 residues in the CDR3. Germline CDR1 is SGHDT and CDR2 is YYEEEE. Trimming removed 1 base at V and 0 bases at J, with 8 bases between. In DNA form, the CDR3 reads TGTGCCAGCAGCTTGAGGGGGAACTCCTACAATGAGCAGTTCTTC. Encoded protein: CASSLRGNSYNEQFF.

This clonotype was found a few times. DNA of the CDR3: TGTGCCAGCAGCCAAGACAGGGTCGGCGGCTACACCTTC. It encodes CASSQDRVGGYTF. V and J are TRBV14 and TRBJ1-2; TRBD1 might be the D (5 bases). CDR1 is SGHDN and CDR2 is FVKESK in the germline V gene. Trimming left V 0 bases short and J 8 bases short, with 10 bases between. This CDR3 contains 13 residues.

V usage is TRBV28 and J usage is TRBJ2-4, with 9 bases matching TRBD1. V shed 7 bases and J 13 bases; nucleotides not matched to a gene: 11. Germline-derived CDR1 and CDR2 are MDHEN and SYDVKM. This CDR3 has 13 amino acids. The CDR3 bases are TGTGCCAGCAAACCGACAGGGGGAAGGGAGCAGTACTTC. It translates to CASKPTGGREQYF.

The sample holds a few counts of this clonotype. The CDR3 loop is CASSRGEAYEQYF. The CDR3 coding sequence is TGTGCCAGCTCACGGGGAGAGGCCTACGAGCAGTACTTC. This chain joins TRBV7-6 and TRBJ2-7; D is possibly TRBD2 (5 bases). This CDR3 contains 13 residues. V was shortened by 8 bases and J by 2 bases, with 13 bases between the two germline ends. Per germline, CDR1 SGHVS and CDR2 FNYEAQ. Using reference TRBV7-6 and TRBJ2-7 for the parts outside the CDR3, the full variable domain is GAGVSQSPRYKVTKRGQDVALRCDPISGHVSLYWYRQALGQGPEFLTYFNYEAQQDKSGLPNDRFSAERPEGSISTLTIQRTEQRDSAMYRCASSRGEAYEQYFGPGTRLTVT.

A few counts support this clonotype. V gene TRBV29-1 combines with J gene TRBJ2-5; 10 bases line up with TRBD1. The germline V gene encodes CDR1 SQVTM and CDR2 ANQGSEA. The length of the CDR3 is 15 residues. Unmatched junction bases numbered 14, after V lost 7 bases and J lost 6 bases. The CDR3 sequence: CSALTGGYIVKTQYF. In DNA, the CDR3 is TGCAGCGCTTTGACAGGGGGCTACATAGTAAAGACCCAGTACTTC.

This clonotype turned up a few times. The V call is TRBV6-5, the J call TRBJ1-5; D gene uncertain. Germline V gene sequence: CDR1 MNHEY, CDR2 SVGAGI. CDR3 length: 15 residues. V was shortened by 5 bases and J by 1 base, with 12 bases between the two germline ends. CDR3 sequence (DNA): TGTGCCAGCAGTACTGGCTGGGGAAGCAATCAGCCCCAGCATTTT. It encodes CASSTGWGSNQPQHF.

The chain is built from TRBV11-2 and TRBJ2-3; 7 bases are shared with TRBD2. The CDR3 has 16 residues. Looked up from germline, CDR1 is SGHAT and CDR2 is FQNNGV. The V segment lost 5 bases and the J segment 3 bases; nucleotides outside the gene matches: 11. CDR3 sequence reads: CASSPTAGAGTDTQYF. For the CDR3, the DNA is TGTGCCAGCAGCCCAACGGCGGGAGCGGGGACAGATACGCAGTATTTT.

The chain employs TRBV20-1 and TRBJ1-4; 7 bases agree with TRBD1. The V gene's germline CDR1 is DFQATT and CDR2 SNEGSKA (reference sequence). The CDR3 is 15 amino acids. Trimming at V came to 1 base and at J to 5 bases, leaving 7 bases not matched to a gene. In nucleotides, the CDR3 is TGCAGTGCTAGAGTCGCAGGGGGGGAAAATGAAAAACTGTTTTTT. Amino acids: CSARVAGGENEKLFF.